What follows is one T cell receptor (beta chain) and its context. The data were taken from a study of blood T cell repertoires in COVID-19. About the research overall: Spain, Italy and the United States supplied samples that represented acute and convalescent COVID-19. T cells, B-cell-depleted T cells, or PBMCs provided the cDNA or gDNA that served as material.

In germline, CDR1 is SGHTA, CDR2 FQGNSA. Trimming cost V 0 bases and J 7 bases; bases outside gene matches: 4. The CDR3 covers 15 residues. Source study methods: By means of reference gene primer amplification, nucleated cell counts were estimated. Clones were read by immunoSEQ multiplex PCR, and TCRdb kept only the in-frame ones, dropping some. D and trimming come from the DNA, and the V and J calls and clone size come from that table. The sample gives approximately 400,000 clones, roughly 86% of which show up once; 1.1% is in the top ten. The receptor was isolated from a human donor with acute or convalescent COVID-19. The donor label of this sample is uncertain. Material: peripheral blood. V usage is TRBV7-2 and J usage is TRBJ2-2; TRBD1 matches 8 bases. CDR3 DNA sequence: TGTGCCAGCAGCTTAGCTGGACAGGGCGGCGGGGAGCTGTTTTTT. Translating it yields CASSLAGQGGGELFF.